The source of this T cell receptor beta chain is a study of post-analysis software for immune sequencing data. Study-level background: The study covered relapsing-remitting, secondary progressive and progressive-relapsing courses of multiple sclerosis.

The sample holds a few counts of this clonotype. Antigen unknown. The V and J ends lost 2 bases and 7 bases, in that order; junction bases with no gene match: 4. The CDR3 has 14 residues. Germline assignment: CDR1 MDHEN and CDR2 SYDVKM. Findings and caveats of the study: Multiple sclerosis patients showed significantly lower normalized Chao1 diversity than controls did. Higher frequency in patients than in controls was seen for 5 or 6 TRBV segments, with TRBV5-6, TRBV5-1 and TRBV20-1 among them.

Included in the TCR beta cDNA libraries were unique molecular identifiers. T cells numbering about 0.95 to 10 million gave rise to about 490,000 cDNA molecules. TCRdb reprocessed the PCR reads with MiXCR, giving one entry per CDR3 protein. Here the sample spans about half a million distinct CDR3 sequences, 34% being singletons. The receptor comes from a girl aged 2 to 17 with multiple sclerosis. The rearrangement links TRBV28 to TRBJ1-5; TRBD1 matches at 8 bases. The sample was blood. CDR3 in amino acids: CASSLGTGWQPQHF. CDR3 coding DNA: TGTGCCAGCAGTTTAGGGACAGGATGGCAGCCCCAGCATTTT.